This TCR beta chain was identified in a study of shared clonotypes between healthy human individuals. The CDR3 has 11 residues. Germline V lookup: CDR1 SGHDN, CDR2 FVKESK. The V and J ends lost 3 bases and 5 bases respectively, with 4 bases between them. Produced via immunoSEQ multiplex PCR; TCRdb's table is partial and in-frame only. Of approximately 740,000 clones detected, around 74% appear once; the ten largest clones hold under 2%. This clone occurred once. The sequencing input was memory CD4+ T cells sorted from blood. Noted subset: CD45RA-negative fraction. The gene calls are TRBV14 and TRBJ1-1; D is unclear. The sequence was obtained from a woman younger than 45 in good health. The CDR3 nucleotides read TGTGCCAGCAGCCAGGGAACTGAAGCTTTCTTT. It codes for CASSQGTEAFF.